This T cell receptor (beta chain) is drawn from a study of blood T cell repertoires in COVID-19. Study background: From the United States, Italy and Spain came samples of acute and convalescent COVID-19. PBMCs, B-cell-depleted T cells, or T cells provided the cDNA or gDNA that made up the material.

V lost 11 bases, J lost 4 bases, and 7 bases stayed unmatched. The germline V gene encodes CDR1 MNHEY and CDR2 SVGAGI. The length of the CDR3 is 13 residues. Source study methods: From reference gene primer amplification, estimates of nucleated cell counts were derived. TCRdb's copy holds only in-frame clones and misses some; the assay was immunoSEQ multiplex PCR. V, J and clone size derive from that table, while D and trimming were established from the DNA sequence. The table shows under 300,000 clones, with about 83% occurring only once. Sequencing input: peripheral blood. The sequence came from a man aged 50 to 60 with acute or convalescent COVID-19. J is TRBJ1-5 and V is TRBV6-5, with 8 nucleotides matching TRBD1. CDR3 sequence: CAAGQGSNQPQHF. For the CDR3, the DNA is TGTGCCGCAGGACAGGGCTCAAATCAGCCCCAGCATTTT.